This TCR beta chain was captured in a study of shared clonotypes between healthy human individuals. Across the whole study: The study enrolled a couple of women and a few men aged 18 to 49.

Original data processing: Quality scores were absent from the junction-only immunoSEQ sequences, so filtering differed. Measured with immunoSEQ multiplex PCR; TCRdb has only the in-frame clones, and not every one. V and J calls and clone size are copied from that table; D and trimming were computed from the DNA. The sample has about 560,000 clones, roughly four fifths seen once. The CDR3 spans 15 residues. The V gene end was trimmed by 5 bases and the J gene end by 5 bases; junction bases not matched to a gene: 10. CDR1 and CDR2 (germline): SGHAT, FQDESV (reference sequence). The genes are TRBV11-1 and TRBJ2-7; 9 bases match TRBD1. The TCR was taken from a woman in her thirties or forties in good health. Some clones in this sample may be carry-over from other donors' samples. The sequencing input was PBMCs. CDR3 nucleotides: TGTGCCAGCAGCCCGCGGGACAGGGTATTCCACGAGCAGTACTTC. Its protein product is CASSPRDRVFHEQYF.